These 2 T cell receptor beta chains came from one sample sequenced in a study of blood T cell repertoires in COVID-19. Assay used: immunoSEQ multiplex PCR; TCRdb lists only in-frame clones, some missing. The table lists 150,000 to 200,000 clones, around three quarters of them singletons. Material: PBMCs or T cells enriched from blood (not recorded which). The origin of the receptors is a woman aged 45 to 65 with acute COVID-19.

The V and J genes are TRBV27 and TRBJ1-1; 7 nucleotides align to TRBD1. The germline gives CDR1 MNHEY, CDR2 SMNVEV (reference sequence). J was trimmed by 1 base and V by 6 bases; bases with no gene match: 2. CDR3 size: 13 residues. The CDR3 sequence is CASRRQGNTEAFF. For the CDR3, the DNA is TGTGCCAGCAGACGACAGGGGAACACTGAAGCTTTCTTT.

This rearrangement joins TRBV27 to TRBJ2-1; 7 positions agree with TRBD1. V lost 6 bases to trimming and J lost 0 bases; unmatched junction nucleotides: 5. The CDR3 has 15 residues. The V gene's germline CDR1 is MNHEY and CDR2 SMNVEV (reference sequence). CDR3: CASSPTGYSYNEQFF. The DNA of the CDR3 is TGTGCCAGCAGCCCGACAGGGTACTCCTACAATGAGCAGTTCTTC.